This T cell receptor (beta chain) was documented in a study of T-cell memory formation after mild COVID-19 (dated by TCRdb to the early 2020s). Regarding the research as a whole: TCR sequence clusters from the two donors were found to be largely donor specific. T-cell clones expanding and contracting after mild COVID-19 in a couple of donors were tracked by longitudinal TCRalpha and TCRbeta repertoire sequencing. Two young, previously healthy adult volunteers, one female and one male, were included in the cohort.

What the research found in general, with its limitations: Contracting CD4+ clones were located mainly in the CM and EM memory subsets, whereas CD8+ clones were found to be enriched in EMRA. Clones that contracted from day 15 to 85 showed balanced CD4/CD8 phenotypes, whereas a second wave of clones that expanded from day 15 to 37 leaned towards CD4+. The study included only a couple of mild cases, and larger cohorts that include severe cases with pre-infection samples were judged to be necessary. Some responding clones were found in pre-infection memory, which suggests that pre-existing cross-reactive memory T cells took part in the SARS-CoV-2 response. SARS-CoV-2 specificity of the second-wave clones peaking on day 37 was not confirmed.

V is shortened by 1 base, J by 3 bases, and the region joining them spans 20 bases. Its CDR3 holds 18 amino acids, cysteine through phenylalanine. CDR3 DNA only is kept here, 54 bases in frame from base 1. Ficoll-Paque density gradient centrifugation was used to isolate PBMCs. For this clonotype: Its antigen specificity is not known. No qualities accompany the bases; no much larger clone lies one base away.

Sequencing took place on an Illumina NovaSeq 6000. TCRalpha and TCRbeta cDNA libraries were built by 5'RACE with constant-segment primers, adding sample barcodes and unique molecular identifiers. Trizol reagent was used to extract RNA from every sample. The libraries were amplified in two PCR steps, and the second step added a second sample barcode and Illumina TruSeq adapters. The libraries were sequenced on an Illumina NovaSeq using 2 x 150 bp paired-end reads. As for the original processing: The reads were demultiplexed and collapsed into UMI-guided consensus sequences using migec v1.2.7. With mixcr v2.1.11, UMI consensuses were aligned to TRA and TRB V and J templates and assembled into clonotypes. Expanded or contracted clonotypes were those called significant by both edgeR and NoisET, with noise models trained on biological replicates. edgeR calls used a false discovery rate-adjusted p below 0.01 and a log2 fold-change threshold of 1. As an exploratory analysis of dynamics, max-normalized trajectories of the 1000 most abundant clonotypes were examined by PCA with hierarchical clustering. Separately sequenced CD4+ and CD8+ repertoires were used to assign the CD4 or CD8 phenotype of responding clones. TCRdb applied fastp at Q25 and MiXCR to the public reads, then kept only in-frame beta chains. Merged by CDR3 protein, the rows form single entries marked with the most common genes and DNA. None of the V and J calls come from the authors' own analysis; TCRdb made them. Recorded for this sample are some 330,000 distinct CDR3 sequences; roughly 21% of them occurred a single time. The ten largest clones take up roughly an eighth of the sample.

The chain is assembled from TRBV12-3 or TRBV12-4 and TRBJ2-3, with the D segment possibly TRBD1 or TRBD2, each aligning over 5 bases. The sequenced sample consisted of PBMCs or a T cell subset sorted from them (not recorded which). This TCR came from an adult woman who had mild COVID-19 (a few samples of this study predate the infection). The sample titles of this study are shuffled in the database, so cell type and time point are left out; the donor was told from shared clones. The nucleotides read TGTGCCAGCAGTTTAGGGGCTGTAGGACTCACAGGAACAGATACGCAGTATTTT. It specifies CASSLGAVGLTGTDTQYF.